The next 17 T cell receptor beta chains were all read from a single sample in a study of T cells in localized non-small cell lung cancer. TCRdb keeps only in-frame clones here, not all; method: immunoSEQ multiplex PCR. The sample includes around 92,000 clones, about nine tenths of them seen just once. The sequencing used PBMCs, collected before any cancer treatment. Source of these receptors: a woman aged 35 to 69 with stage II squamous cell lung carcinoma.

This chain links TRBV6-1 with TRBJ1-3; 10 bases match TRBD1. The CDR3 has 13 amino acids. The V gene end was trimmed by 6 bases and the J gene end by 4 bases; junction bases not matched to a gene: 0. Germline V gene sequence: CDR1 MNHNS, CDR2 SASEGT. This chain's CDR3 is CASRGQGGNTIYF. The CDR3 coding sequence is TGTGCCAGCAGGGGACAGGGGGGAAACACCATATATTTT.

The chain is built from TRBV5-4 and TRBJ2-5; TRBD2 might be the D (6 bases). Germline lookup yields CDR1 SGHNT and CDR2 YYREEE (reference sequence). Deletions cut 5 bases from V and 0 bases from J, with 17 bases between. CDR3 length equals 16 residues. CDR3 region: CASRTGGNLYQETQYF. CDR3 bases: TGTGCCAGCAGAACTGGGGGGAACCTGTACCAAGAGACCCAGTACTTC.

This clone was found once. The J gene is TRBJ2-7, the V gene TRBV5-4; D is ambiguous. The V and J ends lost 2 bases and 0 bases respectively, with 9 bases between them. CDR3 length: 14 amino acids. Germline CDR1 SGHNT, CDR2 YYREEE (reference sequence). CDR3 bases: TGTGCCAGCAGCTTTGACTCGAGCTCCTACGAGCAGTACTTC. As protein: CASSFDSSSYEQYF.

In this sample, this clone turned up a few times. V gene TRBV25-1 combines with J gene TRBJ2-1, with D possibly being TRBD1 or TRBD2 (5 bases each). CDR1 and CDR2 from the germline V gene are MGHDK and SYGVNS. V lost 8 bases and J 8 bases, leaving 22 bases between the germline ends. CDR3 length: 15 amino acids. CDR3 bases: TGTGCCAGCGGGGATCCGGGACCCACCGTGGATGAGCAGTTCTTC. Translation: CASGDPGPTVDEQFF.

CDR3 nucleotide sequence: TGTGCCAGTAGTATTCCCCGGACAGGGGGCAGTGAAAAACTGTTTTTT. Its protein product is CASSIPRTGGSEKLFF. The chain couples TRBV19 to TRBJ1-4; 11 bases match TRBD1. The V gene end was trimmed by 3 bases and the J gene end by 7 bases; junction bases not matched to a gene: 7. Germline loops: CDR1 LNHDA, CDR2 SQIVND (reference sequence). CDR3 length equals 16 residues.

The genes are TRBV5-6 and TRBJ2-1, with 9 bases aligning to TRBD2. There are 17 residues in the CDR3. J lost 4 bases, V lost 3 bases, and 11 bases had no gene match. Germline-derived CDR1 and CDR2 are SGHDT and YYEEEE. CDR3 bases: TGTGCCAGCAGCTCTCGGAGGGCTAGCGGGATTTACAATGAGCAGTTCTTC. Translated, it gives CASSSRRASGIYNEQFF.

The V gene is TRBV5-4, the J gene TRBJ1-2; 10 nucleotides match TRBD1. V shed 4 bases, J shed 4 bases, and the junction held 4 bases outside the gene matches. The CDR3 is made up of 14 amino acids. CDR1 is SGHNT, CDR2 YYREEE, per germline (reference sequence). The CDR3 loop reads CASSQTGGGYGYTF. CDR3 coding DNA: TGTGCCAGCAGCCAGACAGGGGGCGGCTATGGCTACACCTTC.

The chain recombines TRBV27 with TRBJ2-3; perhaps TRBD1 as D (5 bases). This CDR3 is built from 15 residues. V shed 3 bases and J shed 6 bases, with 16 bases lying between them. Germline V gene sequence: CDR1 MNHEY, CDR2 SMNVEV (reference sequence). CDR3 nucleotides: TGTGCCAGCAGTTTGCGCTGGCAGGGCTTGGATACGCAGTATTTT. Translating it yields CASSLRWQGLDTQYF.

CDR3 DNA sequence: TGTGCCAGTAGGGAGAGGGGGACGACCGGGGAGCTGTTTTTT. This sequence encodes CASRERGTTGELFF. The genes are TRBV19 and TRBJ2-2, with D possibly matching TRBD1 (6 bases). V lost 6 bases, J lost 5 bases, and 13 bases lay in between. This CDR3 spans 14 amino acids. Germline assignment: CDR1 LNHDA and CDR2 SQIVND (reference sequence).

This clone was counted a single time. The V and J genes are TRBV5-1 and TRBJ1-1; 7 positions match TRBD1. The germline CDR1 and CDR2 sequences are SGHRS and YFSETQ. The trim removed 5 bases at V and 6 bases at J, leaving 22 bases unmatched. This CDR3 is 18 amino acids long. CDR3 in DNA: TGCGCCAGCAGGACGGACGTAGGGAGGGGGCGGGTTTCTGCTGAAGCTTTCTTT. Translation: CASRTDVGRGRVSAEAFF.

V is TRBV5-4 and J is TRBJ1-5, with D possibly matching TRBD1 (6 bases). This CDR3 spans 15 amino acids. CDR1 and CDR2 (germline): SGHNT, YYREEE (reference sequence). The V end was cut by 4 bases, the J end by 5 bases, with 16 bases between. The CDR3 protein is CASSRWGTGHQPQHF. In DNA form, the CDR3 reads TGTGCCAGCAGCCGATGGGGAACAGGGCATCAGCCCCAGCATTTT. Full variable domain (remainder filled in from reference TRBV5-4 and TRBJ1-5): ETGVTQSPTHLIKTRGQQVTLRCSSQSGHNTVSWYQQALGQGPQFIFQYYREEENGRGNFPPRFSGLQFPNYSSELNVNALELDDSALYLCASSRWGTGHQPQHFGDGTRLSIL.

J is TRBJ1-1 and V is TRBV7-2; a weak D match, TRBD1 (6 bases). The CDR3 has 15 amino acids. With 1 base removed from V and 6 bases from J, the gap between germline ends came to 15 bases. CDR1 and CDR2 from the germline V gene are SGHTA and FQGNSA. In DNA form, the CDR3 reads TGTGCCAGCAGCTTAGGTCTGGGGGGCTTGGCTGAAGCTTTCTTT. Protein product: CASSLGLGGLAEAFF.

The rearrangement links TRBV19 to TRBJ1-1; D uncertain. The CDR3 has 12 residues. The germline V gene has CDR1 LNHDA and CDR2 SQIVND (reference sequence). Between the trimmed V and J ends, which lost 5 bases and 11 bases, there was a span of 15 bases. CDR3 amino acids: CASSSGSPTAFF. In DNA form, the CDR3 reads TGTGCCAGTAGTTCCGGCTCGCCCACCGCTTTCTTT.

The CDR3 reads CASSRDGNTEAFF. The CDR3 bases are TGTGCCAGCTCAAGGGACGGGAACACTGAAGCTTTCTTT. The chain is built from TRBV18 and TRBJ1-1; D might be TRBD1 (5 bases). CDR1 and CDR2 from the germline V gene are KGHSH and LQKENI. Trimming stripped 5 bases from V and 1 base from J, with 8 bases between. This CDR3 comprises 13 residues.

CDR3 nucleotide sequence: TGTGCCAGTGGCTACGGGGGAGGGAACACCGGGGAGCTGTTTTTT. This sequence encodes CASGYGGGNTGELFF. The chain couples TRBV19 to TRBJ2-2; D possibly corresponds to TRBD2 (6 bases). The length of the CDR3 is 15 residues. V was clipped by 8 bases and J by 1 base, with 14 bases between them. The germline gives CDR1 LNHDA, CDR2 SQIVND (reference sequence).

The rearrangement links TRBV7-2 to TRBJ2-2; D is undetermined. CDR3 length equals 14 residues. V was cut by 4 bases and J by 3 bases, with 9 bases left in between. The germline V gene has CDR1 SGHTA and CDR2 FQGNSA. The CDR3 loop reads CASSSEGYTGELFF. Here the CDR3 DNA reads TGTGCCAGCAGCTCCGAAGGGTACACCGGGGAGCTGTTTTTT.

This clone has just a few counts. The chain combines TRBV29-1 with TRBJ2-1; TRBD2 might be the D (5 bases). The CDR3 extends over 14 amino acids. The V end was cut by 2 bases, the J end by 7 bases, with 15 bases between. Germline V gene data show CDR1 as SQVTM and CDR2 as ANQGSEA. The CDR3 is CSVEPEEGWNEQFF. As DNA, the CDR3 is TGCAGCGTTGAACCCGAAGAGGGATGGAATGAGCAGTTCTTC.